This entry is about one T cell receptor (beta chain). Its antigen remains undetermined. Base qualities are missing; no much larger clone stands one base away. The data originate from a study of blood T cell repertoires in COVID-19 (dated by TCRdb to 2018 to 2020). Study-level background: Samples from collaborators originated in the United States, Italy and Spain and spanned both the acute and convalescent phases of COVID-19. The material from the prospective study consisted of cDNA or gDNA derived from T cells, B-cell-depleted T cells, or PBMCs. Where HLA class I and class II types were available, the types were taken from metadata supplied by the sample provider, not from assay-based typing. The repertoires were made available in a free public database intended to serve as a resource for research on the immune response to SARS-CoV-2. Subjects who had been exposed to COVID-19, were actively infected with it, or had recovered from it provided the deeply sampled blood TCRbeta repertoires that made up the dataset. Samples came from the ongoing ImmuneRACE study (first 160 participants) plus 1,254 subjects from 6 global collaborators. Sample metadata almost always included a de-identified subject ID, COVID-19 status, age in years and sex.

CDR1 and CDR2, looked up from the germline V gene, are MDHEN and SYDVKM. V is cut back by 5 bases and J by 6 bases, with 7 bases in the junction unmatched. The CDR3 measures 14 amino acids from cysteine to phenylalanine. CDR3 DNA only is kept here, 42 bases in frame from base 1. TCRbeta CDR3 regions were amplified from genomic DNA using the immunoSEQ Assay, a bias-controlled multiplex PCR. The authors' pipeline ran thus. The number of nucleated cells in each sample was estimated by amplification of reference gene primers within the assay. To quantify the absolute abundance of each unique TCRbeta CDR3 rearrangement, sequence reads were collapsed and filtered. For each sample, productive Simpson clonality was calculated as the square root of Simpson's diversity index over productive rearrangements. TCRdb limited this immuneACCESS table to in-frame rearrangements with V and J called. A share of clones is missing; checked studies link under half to unresolved V genes, and the rest is unexplained. That table is the source of V, J and clone size, and D and trimming were worked out from the DNA. The sample profile shows about 240,000 clones; around 87% of them were found once. Approximately 7.5% of the sample comes from the top ten.

Another Seattle source contributed samples from volunteer blood donors who had recovered from COVID-19. Whole blood was collected in K2EDTA tubes by collaborating institutions according to the institutions' own protocols. Collaborator samples were shipped for TCRbeta analysis as frozen whole blood, isolated PBMCs, or DNA extracted from either sample type. Summary of the overall study and its limitations: The amount of clinical and demographic metadata varied by source and participant and was provided uncurated.

This receptor chain uses TRBV28 and TRBJ1-2, and 9 junction bases match TRBD1. Sequenced material: peripheral blood. The origin of this receptor is a man aged 55 to 70 who had recovered from COVID-19. The DNA sequence is given as TGTGCCAGCAGTCCCCAGGACAGGGGTAATGGCTACACCTTC. It codes for CASSPQDRGNGYTF.